This TCR beta chain was captured by sequencing in a study of T cell responses to AZD1222 COVID-19 vaccine. Across the study: Second-dose schedules of about 4 or about 12 weeks were combined.

To note about this clone: Its target is unknown.

Whole-study results and caveats: Researchers took repertoire samples only after the peak T cell response had come. Donors skewed white British and female; clonal diversity was possibly underestimated.

V was trimmed by 8 bases and J by 0 bases, leaving 14 bases between them. CDR3 length equals 14 residues. In germline, CDR1 is LGHDT, CDR2 YNNKEL (reference sequence). Sequenced by immunoSEQ multiplex PCR; TCRdb stores in-frame clones only, minus some. The table has about 120,000 clones, 70% to 90% seen once. The TCR sequence derives from an adult in good health. V gene TRBV3-1 (or the pseudogene TRBV3-2) combines with J gene TRBJ2-7; D could derive from TRBD1 or TRBD2 (5 bases each). Material: peripheral blood, obtained on day 0 of AZD1222 vaccination. The CDR3 sequence is CASRRAGSSYEQYF. The CDR3 bases are TGTGCCAGCCGACGGGCAGGGAGCTCCTACGAGCAGTACTTC.